Described below is a single T cell receptor beta chain sequence and its context. The source of the sample is a study of blood T cell repertoires in COVID-19. In the study overall: Nucleic acid was either cDNA or gDNA, and it came from T cells, B-cell-depleted T cells, or PBMCs.

Original analysis: Scientists estimated how many nucleated cells there were by amplifying reference gene primers. Clones were read by immunoSEQ multiplex PCR, and TCRdb kept only the in-frame ones, dropping some. The V and J calls and clone size are taken from that table; D and trimming were inferred from the DNA. The sample carries about 69,000 clones, roughly 80% recorded once. The TCR was taken from a man in his fifties or sixties with acute or convalescent COVID-19. Specimen: peripheral blood.

Here the CDR3 DNA reads TGTGCCAGCAGCTTCGGGTCAGATACGCAGTATTTT. Encoded protein: CASSFGSDTQYF. V usage is TRBV5-5 and J usage is TRBJ2-3, with unresolved D. The V end was cut by 2 bases, the J end by 4 bases, with 5 bases between. CDR1 is SGHKS, CDR2 YYEKEE, per germline (reference sequence). The CDR3 length is 12 residues.